Below, 3 T cell receptor beta chains from the same sample are listed, as sequenced in a study of shared clonotypes between healthy human individuals. Clones were sequenced by immunoSEQ multiplex PCR, and TCRdb holds only the in-frame ones, with some missing. The sample carries some 2,400,000 clones, around 95% recorded once. Sequences were obtained from naive CD4+ T cells sorted from blood. Sample subset: CD45RA+ positively selected. These receptors all come from a man in his late teens or twenties in good health.

V usage is TRBV30 and J usage is TRBJ1-2; the D gene is possibly TRBD1 (5 bases). V dropped 2 bases and J dropped 8 bases, with 15 bases sitting between them. The CDR3 consists of 13 residues. CDR1 is GTSNPN and CDR2 is SVGIG in the germline V gene (reference sequence). CDR3 region: CAWSKSPKGGYTF. The DNA of the CDR3 is TGTGCCTGGAGTAAATCCCCTAAGGGGGGCTACACCTTC.

V gene TRBV9 combines with J gene TRBJ2-1; no firm D call. CDR3 length: 13 amino acids. Germline lookup yields CDR1 SGDLS and CDR2 YYNGEE. Between the trimmed V and J ends, which lost 0 bases and 4 bases, there was a span of 5 bases. The CDR3 DNA follows: TGTGCCAGCAGCGTAGCTCTATACAATGAGCAGTTCTTC. This codes for CASSVALYNEQFF.

The rearrangement uses TRBV1 and TRBJ2-2. TRBV1 is given as a pseudogene. The CDR3 sequence is 14 residues long. The CDR3 nucleotides read TGCACCAGCAGCCTTAATAGGGACACCGGGGAGCTGTTTTTT. Translated, it gives CTSSLNRDTGELFF.